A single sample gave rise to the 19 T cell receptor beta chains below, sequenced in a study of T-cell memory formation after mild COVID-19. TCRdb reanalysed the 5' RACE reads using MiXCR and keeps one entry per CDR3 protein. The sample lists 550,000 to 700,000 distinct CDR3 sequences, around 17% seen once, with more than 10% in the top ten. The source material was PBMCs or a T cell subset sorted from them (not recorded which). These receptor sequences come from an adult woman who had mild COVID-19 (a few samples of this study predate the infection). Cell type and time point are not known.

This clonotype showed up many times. The CDR3 region has the DNA TGTGCCAGCAGCCGCAAAGGAACAGATACGCAGTATTTT. It codes for CASSRKGTDTQYF. The rearrangement links TRBV6-5 to TRBJ2-3; D unresolved. There are 13 residues in the CDR3. The germline gives CDR1 MNHEY, CDR2 SVGAGI. The V and J ends lost 6 bases and 3 bases respectively, with 10 bases between them.

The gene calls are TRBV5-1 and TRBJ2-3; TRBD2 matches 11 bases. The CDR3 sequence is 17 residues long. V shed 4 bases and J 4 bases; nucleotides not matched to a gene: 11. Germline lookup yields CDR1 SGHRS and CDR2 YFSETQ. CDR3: CASSPLAGGPRADTQYF. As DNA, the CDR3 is TGCGCCAGCAGCCCTCTAGCGGGGGGTCCCCGGGCAGATACGCAGTATTTT.

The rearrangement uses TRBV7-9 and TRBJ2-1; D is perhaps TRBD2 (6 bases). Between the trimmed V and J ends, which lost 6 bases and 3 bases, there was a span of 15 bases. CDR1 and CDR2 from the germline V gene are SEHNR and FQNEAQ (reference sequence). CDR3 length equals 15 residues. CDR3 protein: CASSSRDSYYNEQFF. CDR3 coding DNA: TGTGCCAGCAGTTCCCGGGACTCGTACTACAATGAGCAGTTCTTC.

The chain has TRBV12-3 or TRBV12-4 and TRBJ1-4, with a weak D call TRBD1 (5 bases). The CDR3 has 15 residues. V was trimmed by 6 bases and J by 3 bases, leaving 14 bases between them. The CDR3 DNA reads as TGTGCCAGCAGACAAGCAGGGTCATCTAATGAAAAACTGTTTTTT. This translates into CASRQAGSSNEKLFF.

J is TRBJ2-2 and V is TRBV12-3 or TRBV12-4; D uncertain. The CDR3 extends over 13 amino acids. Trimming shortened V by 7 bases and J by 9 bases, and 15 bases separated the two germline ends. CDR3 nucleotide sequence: TGTGCCAGCAAACCGAGAGAGGTACGGGAGCTGTTTTTT. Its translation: CASKPREVRELFF.

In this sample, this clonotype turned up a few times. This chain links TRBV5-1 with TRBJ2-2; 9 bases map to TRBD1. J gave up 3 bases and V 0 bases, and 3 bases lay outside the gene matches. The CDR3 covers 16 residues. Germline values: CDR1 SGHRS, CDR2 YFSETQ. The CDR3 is CASSLAGTGYTGELFF. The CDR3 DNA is TGCGCCAGCAGCTTGGCCGGGACAGGGTACACCGGGGAGCTGTTTTTT.

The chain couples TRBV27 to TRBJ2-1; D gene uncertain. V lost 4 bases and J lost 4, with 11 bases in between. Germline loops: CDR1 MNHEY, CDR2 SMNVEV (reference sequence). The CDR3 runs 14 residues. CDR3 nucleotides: TGTGCCAGCAGTTATCCGAATAGATACAATGAGCAGTTCTTC. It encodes CASSYPNRYNEQFF.

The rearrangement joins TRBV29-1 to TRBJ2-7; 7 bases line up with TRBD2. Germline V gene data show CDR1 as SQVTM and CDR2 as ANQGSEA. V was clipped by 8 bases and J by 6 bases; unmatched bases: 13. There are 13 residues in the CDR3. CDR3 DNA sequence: TGCAGCACCGGGACTACCGTCGGGGGCGAGCAGTACTTC. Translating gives CSTGTTVGGEQYF.

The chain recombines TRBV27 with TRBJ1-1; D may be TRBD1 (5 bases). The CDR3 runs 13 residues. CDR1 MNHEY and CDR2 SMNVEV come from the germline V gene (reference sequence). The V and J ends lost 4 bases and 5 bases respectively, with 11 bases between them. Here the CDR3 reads CASSWSEGTEAFF. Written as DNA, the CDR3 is TGTGCCAGCAGTTGGAGCGAGGGGACTGAAGCTTTCTTT.

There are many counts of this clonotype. CDR3: CASSVRKEQFF. CDR3 DNA: TGTGCCAGCAGTGTACGGAAGGAGCAGTTCTTC. The chain is built from TRBV2 and TRBJ2-1; D is ambiguous. Deletions cut 4 bases from V and 10 bases from J, with 8 bases between. CDR1 is SNHLY and CDR2 is FYNNEI in the germline V gene. This CDR3 region has 11 residues.

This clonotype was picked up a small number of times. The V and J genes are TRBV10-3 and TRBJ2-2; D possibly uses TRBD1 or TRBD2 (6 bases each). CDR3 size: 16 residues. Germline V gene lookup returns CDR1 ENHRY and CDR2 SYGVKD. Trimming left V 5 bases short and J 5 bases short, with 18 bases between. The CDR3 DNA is TGTGCCATCAGTCGGGAGCAGGGGATTTCTACCGGGGAGCTGTTTTTT. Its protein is CAISREQGISTGELFF.

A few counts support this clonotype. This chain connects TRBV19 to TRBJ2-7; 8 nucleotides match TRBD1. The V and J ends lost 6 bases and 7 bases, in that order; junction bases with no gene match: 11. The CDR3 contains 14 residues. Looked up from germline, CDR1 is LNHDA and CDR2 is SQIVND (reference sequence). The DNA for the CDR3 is TGTGCCAGTAGGGGGGACAGGTCGCTGAGTGAGCAGTACTTC. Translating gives CASRGDRSLSEQYF.

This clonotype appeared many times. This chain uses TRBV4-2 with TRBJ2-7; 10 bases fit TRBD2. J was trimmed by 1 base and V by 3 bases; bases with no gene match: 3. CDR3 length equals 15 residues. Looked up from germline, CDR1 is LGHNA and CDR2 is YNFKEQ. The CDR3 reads CASSQGTSESYEQYF. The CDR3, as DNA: TGTGCCAGCAGCCAGGGGACTAGCGAGTCCTACGAGCAGTACTTC.

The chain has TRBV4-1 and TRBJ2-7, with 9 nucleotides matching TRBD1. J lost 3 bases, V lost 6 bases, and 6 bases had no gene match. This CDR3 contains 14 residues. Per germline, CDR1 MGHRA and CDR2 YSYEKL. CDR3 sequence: CASSRETGGYEQYF. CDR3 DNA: TGCGCCAGCAGTCGGGAGACAGGGGGCTACGAGCAGTACTTC.

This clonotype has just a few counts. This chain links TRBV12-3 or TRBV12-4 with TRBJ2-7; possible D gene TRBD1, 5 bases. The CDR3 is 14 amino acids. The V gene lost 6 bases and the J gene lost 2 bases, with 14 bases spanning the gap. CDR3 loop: CASRPDDSAYEQYF. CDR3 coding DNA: TGTGCCAGCAGGCCCGATGACAGTGCCTACGAGCAGTACTTC.

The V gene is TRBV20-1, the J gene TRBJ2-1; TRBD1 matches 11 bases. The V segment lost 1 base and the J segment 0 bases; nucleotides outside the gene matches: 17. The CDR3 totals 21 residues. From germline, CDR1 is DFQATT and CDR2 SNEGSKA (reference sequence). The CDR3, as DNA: TGCAGTGCTAGAGCCAAAAGGACAGGGGGCCTGGTGGAAAGCTCCTACAATGAGCAGTTCTTC. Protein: CSARAKRTGGLVESSYNEQFF.

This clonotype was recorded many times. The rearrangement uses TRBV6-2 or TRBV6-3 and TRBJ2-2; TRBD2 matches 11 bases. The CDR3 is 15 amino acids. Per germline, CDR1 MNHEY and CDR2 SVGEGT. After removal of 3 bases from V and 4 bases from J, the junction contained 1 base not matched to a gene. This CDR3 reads CASSYSGRGTGELFF. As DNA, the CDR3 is TGTGCCAGCAGTTATAGCGGGAGGGGCACCGGGGAGCTGTTTTTT.

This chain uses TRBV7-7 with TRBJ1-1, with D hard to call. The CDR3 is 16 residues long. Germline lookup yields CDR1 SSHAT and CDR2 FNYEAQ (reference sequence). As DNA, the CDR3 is TGTCCTCACCGGGCAGGCCTACCTCCTTCGAACACTGAAGCTTTCTTT. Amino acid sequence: CPHRAGLPPSNTEAFF.

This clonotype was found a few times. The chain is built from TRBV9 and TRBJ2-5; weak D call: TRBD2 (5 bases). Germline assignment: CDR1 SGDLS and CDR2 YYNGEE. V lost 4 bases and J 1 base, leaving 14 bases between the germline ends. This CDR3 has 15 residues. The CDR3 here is CASSPRAASQETQYF. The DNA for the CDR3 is TGTGCCAGCAGCCCGAGGGCGGCCAGCCAAGAGACCCAGTACTTC.